The clone carrying this TCR beta chain occurred many times. The antigen remains undetermined. These data belong to a study of molecular identifiers for immune sequencing clone quantification. Study findings and constraints: In a background of around 970,000 naive cells, spiked Jurkat TCR RNA from one cell was reportedly detectable. Effector cells had over 99% of their molecules in clones above 20 RNA copies, while naive cells had under 1%.

With 4 bases clipped from V and 7 bases from J, the junction kept 2 bases outside the gene matches. The CDR3 is made up of 13 amino acids. Germline values: CDR1 SNHLY, CDR2 FYNNEI. The bulk TCR libraries were made with methods described before and with listed TCR primers. TCRdb itself ran the PCR reads through MiXCR, one entry per CDR3 protein. The sample lists 300,000 to 400,000 distinct CDR3 sequences, roughly a fifth occurring once. As CD8+CD4-CCR7+CD45RA+ cells, naive CD8 T cells were sorted. This TCR was sampled from a human donor in good health. Some libraries in this study had Jurkat cell RNA spiked in. Sequencing was done on a sample of naive CD8+ T cells from blood, with Jurkat cell RNA spiked in. Specified subset: FACS-sorted CD8+CD4-CCR7+CD45RA+ naive T cells. This chain links TRBV2 with TRBJ2-7; 12 nucleotides match TRBD2. CDR3 in DNA: TGTGCCAGCAGTGGACTAGCGGGGGCTGAGCAGTACTTC. It specifies CASSGLAGAEQYF.